These T cell receptor beta chains were read from a single sample in a study of regulatory T cells in long-lasting Graves disease. TCRdb independently ran MiXCR on the multiplex PCR reads; one entry per CDR3 protein. The table has some 250,000 distinct CDR3 sequences, around 20% seen once; the top ten hold around 20%. The sample was peripheral blood mononuclear cells (PBMCs), taken at new diagnosis, from a patient treated with antithyroid drugs. These receptors all come from a female donor with Graves disease. CDR3s include the opening cysteine and the closing phenylalanine or tryptophan. Fields, in order: V gene, clone size, J gene, D gene, CDR3 DNA, CDR3 protein. A D gene is named only where the DNA matches it firmly. The size field is filled for only some rows; it gives once, few, many or a size class.

TRBV18	many	TRBJ2-7	TRBD1	TGTGCCAGCTCTCCACCGGGACAGGGGGCCGGCGAGCAGTACTTC	CASSPPGQGAGEQYF
TRBV7-9	-	TRBJ2-1	-	TGTGCCAGCACCTTACCCTCCCTCCTAGGGGAGCAGTTCTTC	CASTLPSLLGEQFF
TRBV11-2	-	TRBJ2-2	-	TGTGCCAGCAGCTTAGGTTTACTGGTTGGGGACACCGGGGAGCTGTTTTTT	CASSLGLLVGDTGELFF
TRBV20-1	-	TRBJ2-3	-	TGCAGTGCTAGAGACTCGGCCCCCCAAGATACGCAGTATTTT	CSARDSAPQDTQYF
TRBV18	-	TRBJ2-5	-	TGTGCCAGCTCACCTCAGATTGGAGGGCGAGAGACCCAGTACTTC	CASSPQIGGRETQYF
TRBV28	many	TRBJ2-5	TRBD2	TGTGCCAGCAGTTTTGGTTCAGCACGGGGGGACCAAGAGACCCAGTACTTC	CASSFGSARGDQETQYF
TRBV30	many	TRBJ2-7	-	TGTGCCTGGAGTGACCCCGGGCGGACTTCGGGGGACGAGCAGTACTTC	CAWSDPGRTSGDEQYF
TRBV11-2	once	TRBJ2-5	TRBD2	TGTGCCAGCAGCAACATAGCGGGAGGGATAGAGACCCAGTACTTC	CASSNIAGGIETQYF
TRBV24-1	many	TRBJ2-7	TRBD2	TGTGCCACCAGTGATGCCGGGACTAGCGGGAGCTACGAGCAGTACTTC	CATSDAGTSGSYEQYF
TRBV5-4	-	TRBJ1-1	TRBD1	TGTGCCAGCAGCTTTGGGGGACAGGGTCTGAACACTGAAGCTTTCTTT	CASSFGGQGLNTEAFF
TRBV4-2	few	TRBJ2-3	-	TGTGCCAGCAGCCAAGCCGGGACTTCAATCACAGATACGCAGTATTTT	CASSQAGTSITDTQYF
TRBV14	many	TRBJ2-7	-	TGTGCCAGCAGCCAAGACGAGAGCTACGAGCAGTACTTC	CASSQDESYEQYF
TRBV12-3/TRBV12-4	-	TRBJ1-2	TRBD1	TGTGCCAGCAGTTTATTTTATTTTTCGGGACAGGGGGCGAACTATGGCTACACCTTC	CASSLFYFSGQGANYGYTF
TRBV20-1	-	TRBJ2-5	-	TGCAGTGCTAGAGGAGGGGGCGGGAGTGGAGAGACCCAGTACTTC	CSARGGGGSGETQYF
TRBV2	few	TRBJ2-4	-	TGTGCCAGCAGTGAAGAGGTCGCAGGGGAAAACATTCAGTACTTC	CASSEEVAGENIQYF
TRBV11-3	-	TRBJ1-1	-	TGTGCCAGCAGCTTAATCGACGGTGAAGCTTTCTTT	CASSLIDGEAFF
TRBV7-2	many	TRBJ1-4	-	TGTGCCAGCAGCCGCCGGAGGGGTGAAAAACTGTTTTTT	CASSRRRGEKLFF
TRBV12-3/TRBV12-4	-	TRBJ2-1	-	TGTGCCAGCAGACCAACCCGGATCCCCTACAATGAGCAGTTCTTC	CASRPTRIPYNEQFF
TRBV3-1	many	TRBJ2-1	TRBD2	TGTGCCAGCAGTTTGCTAGCGGACGAGCAGTTCTTC	CASSLLADEQFF
TRBV9	many	TRBJ2-2	TRBD1	TGTGCCAGCAGCGTTTTACAGGGGACCGGGGAGCTGTTTTTT	CASSVLQGTGELFF
TRBV4-3	many	TRBJ2-5	-	TGCGCCAGCAGCCAAGACTTGGCACACAACCAAGAGACCCAGTACTTC	CASSQDLAHNQETQYF
TRBV7-7	many	TRBJ2-1	-	TGTGCTAGCAGCTTAGGGGGGGGGATCTACAATGAGCAGTTCTTC	CASSLGGGIYNEQFF
TRBV7-9	many	TRBJ1-5	-	TGTGCCAGCAGCCGTGGGGCCCAGCCCCAGCATTTT	CASSRGAQPQHF
TRBV5-5	many	TRBJ2-5	-	TGTGCCAGCAGCTTGGGCAGGTCGGGAGCAGAGACCCAGTACTTC	CASSLGRSGAETQYF
TRBV6-5	many	TRBJ1-2	-	TGTGCCAGCAGTTTCGGGACGGAGAATGGCTACACCTTC	CASSFGTENGYTF
TRBV5-1	many	TRBJ1-4	-	TGCGCCAGCAGCTTGGAGGGGGGCGCTTATGAAAAACTGTTTTTT	CASSLEGGAYEKLFF
TRBV28	many	TRBJ1-6	TRBD1	TGTGCCAGCAGCCGGATGGACAGGGCGAATTCACCCCTCCACTTT	CASSRMDRANSPLHF
TRBV27	many	TRBJ2-5	TRBD1	TGTGCCAGCAGTTTATGGGGGACAGGGGGGCAAGAGACCCAGTACTTC	CASSLWGTGGQETQYF
TRBV7-9	many	TRBJ2-1	-	TGTGCCAGCGACCGGGGCAATGAGCAGTTCTTC	CASDRGNEQFF
TRBV19	few	TRBJ1-5	-	TGTGCCAGTAGTAGGGGAGAGGGGGTTGGGCAGCCCCAGCATTTT	CASSRGEGVGQPQHF
TRBV20-1	many	TRBJ2-1	TRBD2	TGCAGTGCTAGCCCCACTAGCGGGAAGGGCAATGAGCAGTTCTTC	CSASPTSGKGNEQFF
TRBV4-3	many	TRBJ1-4	-	TGCGCCAGCAGCCAAGATTGGTCAGGGGAGGATGAAAAACTGTTTTTT	CASSQDWSGEDEKLFF